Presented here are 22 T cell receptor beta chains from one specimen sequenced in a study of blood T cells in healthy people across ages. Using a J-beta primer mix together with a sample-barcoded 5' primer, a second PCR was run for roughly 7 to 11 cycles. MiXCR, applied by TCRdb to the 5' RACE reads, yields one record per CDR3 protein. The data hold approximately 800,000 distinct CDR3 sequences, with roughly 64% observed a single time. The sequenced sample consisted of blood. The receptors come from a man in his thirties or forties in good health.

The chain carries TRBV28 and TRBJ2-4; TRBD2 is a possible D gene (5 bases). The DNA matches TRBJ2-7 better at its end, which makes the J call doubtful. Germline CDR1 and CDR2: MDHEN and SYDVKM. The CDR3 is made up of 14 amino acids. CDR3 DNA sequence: TGTGCCAGCAGCGGGGTAGGCCTCGTCACCGAGCAGTACTTC. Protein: CASSGVGLVTEQYF.

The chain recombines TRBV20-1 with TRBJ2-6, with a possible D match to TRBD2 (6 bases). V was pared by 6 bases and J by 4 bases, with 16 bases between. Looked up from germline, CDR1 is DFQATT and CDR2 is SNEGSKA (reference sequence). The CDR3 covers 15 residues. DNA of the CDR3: TGCAGTGCCAGCCCCGCGGGGTTGGGGGCCAACGTCCTGACTTTC. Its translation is CSASPAGLGANVLTF.

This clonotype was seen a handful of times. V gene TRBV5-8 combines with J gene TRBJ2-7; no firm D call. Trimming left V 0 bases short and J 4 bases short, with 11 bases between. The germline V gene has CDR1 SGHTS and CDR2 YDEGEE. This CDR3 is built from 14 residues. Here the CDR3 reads CASSLGPGVYEQYF. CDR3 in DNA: TGTGCCAGCAGCTTGGGCCCAGGAGTGTACGAGCAGTACTTC.

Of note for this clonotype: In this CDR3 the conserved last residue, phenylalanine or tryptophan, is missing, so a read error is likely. CDR3 sequence reads: CASSPWGRGNEQFS. Here the CDR3 DNA reads TGTGCCAGCAGCCCTTGGGGACGAGGCAATGAGCAGTTCTCC. This chain links TRBV12-3 or TRBV12-4 with TRBJ2-1, with D perhaps TRBD1 or TRBD2 (5 bases each). The V and J ends lost 6 bases and 6 bases respectively, with 15 bases between them. The CDR3 sequence is 14 residues long.

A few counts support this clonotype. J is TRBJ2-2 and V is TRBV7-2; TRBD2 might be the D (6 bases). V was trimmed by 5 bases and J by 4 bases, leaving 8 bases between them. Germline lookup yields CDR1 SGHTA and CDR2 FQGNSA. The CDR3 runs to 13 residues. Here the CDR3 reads CASSRDFTGELFF. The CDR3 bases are TGTGCCAGCAGCCGGGACTTCACCGGGGAGCTGTTTTTT.

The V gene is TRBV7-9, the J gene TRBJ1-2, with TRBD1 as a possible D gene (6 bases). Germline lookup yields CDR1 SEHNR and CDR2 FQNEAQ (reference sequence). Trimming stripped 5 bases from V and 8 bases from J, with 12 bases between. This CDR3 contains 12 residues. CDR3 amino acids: CASSPGVIGYTF. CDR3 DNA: TGTGCCAGCAGCCCAGGGGTCATAGGCTACACCTTC.

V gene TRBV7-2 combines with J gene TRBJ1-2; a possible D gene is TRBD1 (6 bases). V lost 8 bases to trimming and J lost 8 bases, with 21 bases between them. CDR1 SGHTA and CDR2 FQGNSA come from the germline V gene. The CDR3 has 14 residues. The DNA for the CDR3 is TGTGCCAGCCGGAGAGACAGGTTTTTCTTGGGCTACACCTTC. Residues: CASRRDRFFLGYTF.

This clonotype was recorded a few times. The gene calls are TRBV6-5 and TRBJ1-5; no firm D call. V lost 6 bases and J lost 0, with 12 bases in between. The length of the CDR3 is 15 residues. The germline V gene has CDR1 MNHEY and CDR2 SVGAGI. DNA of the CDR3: TGTGCCAGCAGCCCCGGAACTTATAGCAATCAGCCCCAGCATTTT. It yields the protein CASSPGTYSNQPQHF.

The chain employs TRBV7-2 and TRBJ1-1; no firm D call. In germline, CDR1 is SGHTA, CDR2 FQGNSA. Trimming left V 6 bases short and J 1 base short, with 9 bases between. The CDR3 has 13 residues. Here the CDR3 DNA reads TGTGCCAGCAGGAAGATTTGGAACACTGAAGCTTTCTTT. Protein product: CASRKIWNTEAFF. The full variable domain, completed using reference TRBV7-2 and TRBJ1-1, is GAGVSQSPSNKVTEKGKDVELRCDPISGHTALYWYRQSLGQGLEFLIYFQGNSAPDKSGLPSDRFSAERTGGSVSTLTIQRTQQEDSAVYLCASRKIWNTEAFFGQGTRLTVV.

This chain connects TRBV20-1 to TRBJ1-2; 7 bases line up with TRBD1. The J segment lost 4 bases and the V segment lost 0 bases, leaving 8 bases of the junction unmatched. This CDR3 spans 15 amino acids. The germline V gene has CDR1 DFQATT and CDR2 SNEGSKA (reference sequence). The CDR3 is CSARERTGPSYGYTF. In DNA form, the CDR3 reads TGCAGTGCTAGAGAGAGGACAGGTCCAAGCTATGGCTACACCTTC.

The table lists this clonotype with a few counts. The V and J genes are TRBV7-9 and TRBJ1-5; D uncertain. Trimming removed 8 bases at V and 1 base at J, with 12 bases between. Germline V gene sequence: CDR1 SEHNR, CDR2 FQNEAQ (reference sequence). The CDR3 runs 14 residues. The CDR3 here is CASGDARSNQPQHF. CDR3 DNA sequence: TGTGCCAGCGGCGATGCTAGGAGCAATCAGCCCCAGCATTTT.

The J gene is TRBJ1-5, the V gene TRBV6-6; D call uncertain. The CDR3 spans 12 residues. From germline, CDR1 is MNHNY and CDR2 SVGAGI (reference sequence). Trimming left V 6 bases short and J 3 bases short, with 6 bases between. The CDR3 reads CASRGNNQPQHF. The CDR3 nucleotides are TGTGCCAGCAGGGGAAACAATCAGCCCCAGCATTTT.

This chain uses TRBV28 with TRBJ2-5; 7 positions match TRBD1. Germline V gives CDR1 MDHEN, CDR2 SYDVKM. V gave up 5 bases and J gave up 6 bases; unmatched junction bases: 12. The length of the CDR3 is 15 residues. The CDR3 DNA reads TGTGCCAGCAGTGTTGAGGCCTCAGGGGGAAAGACCCAGTACTTC. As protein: CASSVEASGGKTQYF.

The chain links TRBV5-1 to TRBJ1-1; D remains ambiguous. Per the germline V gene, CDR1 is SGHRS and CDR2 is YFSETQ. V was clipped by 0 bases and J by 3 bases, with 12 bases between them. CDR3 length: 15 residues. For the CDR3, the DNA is TGCGCCAGCAGCTTGGTAGGCGGCAGATACACTGAAGCTTTCTTT. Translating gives CASSLVGGRYTEAFF.

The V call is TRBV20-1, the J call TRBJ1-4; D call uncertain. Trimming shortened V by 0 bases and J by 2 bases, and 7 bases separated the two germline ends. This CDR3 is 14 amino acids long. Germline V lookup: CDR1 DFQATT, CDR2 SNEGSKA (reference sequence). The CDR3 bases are TGCAGTGCTAGAGATCTGAAGACTAATGAAAAACTGTTTTTT. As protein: CSARDLKTNEKLFF.

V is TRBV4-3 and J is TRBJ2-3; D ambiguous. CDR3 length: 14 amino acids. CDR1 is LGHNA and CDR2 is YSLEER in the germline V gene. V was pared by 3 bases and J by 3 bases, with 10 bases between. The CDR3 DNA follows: TGCGCCAGCAGCCAGCGCAGGTCGACAGATACGCAGTATTTT. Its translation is CASSQRRSTDTQYF.

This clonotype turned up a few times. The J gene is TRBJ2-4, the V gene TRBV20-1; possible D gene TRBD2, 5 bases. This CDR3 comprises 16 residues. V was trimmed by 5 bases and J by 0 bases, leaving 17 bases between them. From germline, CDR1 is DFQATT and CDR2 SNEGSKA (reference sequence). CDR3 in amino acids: CSAPPAGLPAKNIQYF. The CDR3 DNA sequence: TGCAGTGCTCCTCCCGCTGGACTGCCAGCCAAAAACATTCAGTACTTC.

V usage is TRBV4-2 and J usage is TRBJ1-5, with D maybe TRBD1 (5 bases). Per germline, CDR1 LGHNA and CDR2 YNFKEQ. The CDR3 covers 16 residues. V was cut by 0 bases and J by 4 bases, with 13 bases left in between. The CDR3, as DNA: TGTGCCAGCAGCCAAGAGGGGCGGGGTGTGAATCAGCCCCAGCATTTT. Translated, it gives CASSQEGRGVNQPQHF.

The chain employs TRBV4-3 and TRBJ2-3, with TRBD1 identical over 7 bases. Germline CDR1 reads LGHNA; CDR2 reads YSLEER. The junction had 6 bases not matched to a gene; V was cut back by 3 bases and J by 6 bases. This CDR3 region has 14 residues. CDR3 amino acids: CASSQTGLGDTQYF. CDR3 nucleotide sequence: TGCGCCAGCAGCCAGACAGGGCTCGGGGATACGCAGTATTTT.

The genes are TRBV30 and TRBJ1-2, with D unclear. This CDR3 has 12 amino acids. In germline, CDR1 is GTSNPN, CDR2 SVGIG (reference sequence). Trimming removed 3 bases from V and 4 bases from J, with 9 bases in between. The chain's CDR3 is CAWSSRAYGYTF. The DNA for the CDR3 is TGTGCCTGGAGCTCCCGGGCCTATGGCTACACCTTC.

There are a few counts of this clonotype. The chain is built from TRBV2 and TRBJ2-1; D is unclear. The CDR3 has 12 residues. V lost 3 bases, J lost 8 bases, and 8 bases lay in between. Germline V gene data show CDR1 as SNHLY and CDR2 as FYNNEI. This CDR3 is CASSDSVYEQFF. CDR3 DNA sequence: TGTGCCAGCAGTGATTCGGTCTATGAGCAGTTCTTC.

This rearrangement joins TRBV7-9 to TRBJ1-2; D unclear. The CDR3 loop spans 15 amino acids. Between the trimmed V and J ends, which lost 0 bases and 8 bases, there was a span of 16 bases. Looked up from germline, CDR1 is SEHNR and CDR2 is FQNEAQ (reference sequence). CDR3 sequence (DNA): TGTGCCAGCAGCTTAGCGAGGGTTGTAGTGGACGGCTACACCTTC. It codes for CASSLARVVVDGYTF.